The present T cell receptor beta chain was sequenced within a study of CD8 T cells in Susac syndrome. The CDR3 runs 15 residues. V dropped 7 bases and J dropped 4 bases, with 17 bases sitting between them. Germline values: CDR1 MGHRA, CDR2 YSYEKL. RNA was extracted with the RNeasy kit, and a quantity of about 0.5 to 1 ug was reverse transcribed using random hexamers. TCRdb used MiXCR to reprocess the immunoSEQ multiplex PCR reads, holding one entry per CDR3 protein. The data show about 300,000 distinct CDR3 sequences, approximately 85% seen once. This receptor was identified in a human donor with multiple sclerosis. The rearrangement links TRBV4-1 to TRBJ2-1; D is possibly TRBD2 (6 bases). The sample consisted of CD8+ T cells from PBMCs. The CDR3 here is CASTRSNSGYNEQFF. The CDR3 DNA reads as TGCGCCAGCACCCGCTCTAATAGCGGTTACAATGAGCAGTTCTTC.